Below are 26 T cell receptor beta chains sequenced from a single sample in a study of human T cells and chemical hapten exposure (dated by TCRdb to about 2021). In the paper's terms, the time point label means: patch test 1, 2 weeks after DPC sensitization. Interpreted using the paper, the treatment or condition label stands for: therapeutic diphenylcyclopropenone sensitization with weekly scalp DPC. Library preparation employed RACE. These reads were obtained on a NextSeq 500. TCRdb ran its own pipeline on the public reads, namely fastp trimming at Q25 and MiXCR clone calling, and kept in-frame beta chains. A single entry per CDR3 protein holds the most common genes and DNA from its merged rows. The sample has 70,000 to 100,000 distinct CDR3 sequences on record, roughly 7.6% of them singletons. The ten largest clones represent 1.5% to 1.9% of the sample. The sample consisted of whole blood, taken in connection with sensitization to the hapten diphenylcyclopropenone (DPC). These receptors were collected from a woman aged 25 to 39 with alopecia areata. Some clones in this sample may be carry-over from other donors' samples.

This clonotype occurred many times. This sequence joins TRBV5-1 and TRBJ2-7, with D uncertain. The CDR3 runs 14 residues. Trimming stripped 3 bases from V and 6 bases from J, with 16 bases between. Per the germline V gene, CDR1 is SGHRS and CDR2 is YFSETQ. CDR3 bases: TGCGCCAGCAGCTCTGAAAACCCGGTTGGCGAGCAGTACTTC. Its protein product is CASSSENPVGEQYF.

This clonotype was recorded many times. The chain uses TRBV2 and TRBJ2-1, with TRBD1 matching over 8 bases. The CDR3 loop spans 14 amino acids. The J segment lost 6 bases and the V segment lost 1 base, leaving 2 bases of the junction unmatched. The V gene's germline CDR1 is SNHLY and CDR2 FYNNEI. The CDR3 spells CASSEGTGSNEQFF. The CDR3 coding sequence is TGTGCCAGCAGTGAAGGGACAGGGTCCAATGAGCAGTTCTTC.

Only a few counts were recorded for this clonotype. This chain uses TRBV12-3 or TRBV12-4 with TRBJ2-7; 10 bases agree with TRBD2. The CDR3 sequence is 14 residues long. Trimming removed 6 bases from V and 4 bases from J; junction bases left unmatched: 6. The CDR3 loop is CASRKAGGPYEQYF. CDR3 coding DNA: TGTGCCAGCAGGAAAGCGGGGGGGCCATACGAGCAGTACTTC.

This clonotype has more than one count but fewer than ten. The CDR3 region is CASSIPNGGASYNEQFF. The CDR3, as DNA: TGTGCCAGTAGTATCCCTAACGGGGGGGCCTCCTACAATGAGCAGTTCTTC. The V and J genes are TRBV19 and TRBJ2-1; 8 bases are a match to TRBD2. The trim removed 3 bases at V and 0 bases at J, leaving 7 bases unmatched. CDR1 is LNHDA and CDR2 is SQIVND in the germline V gene (reference sequence). This CDR3 contains 17 residues.

This clonotype was counted between two and nine times. This sequence joins TRBV12-3 or TRBV12-4 and TRBJ1-6; 10 nucleotides match TRBD1. J lost 9 bases, V lost 4 bases, and 6 bases had no gene match. The CDR3 length is 15 residues. CDR3 sequence reads: CASSSGDRGGSPLHF. The CDR3 bases are TGTGCCAGCAGTTCCGGGGACAGGGGAGGTTCACCCCTCCACTTT.

This clonotype was counted many times. The chain uses TRBV2 and TRBJ2-3; 10 bases agree with TRBD2. In germline, CDR1 is SNHLY, CDR2 FYNNEI. J was trimmed by 3 bases and V by 7 bases; bases with no gene match: 10. This CDR3 spans 16 amino acids. CDR3 nucleotides: TGTGCCAGCAAGGGGGCGCGTAGCGGGGGGACAGATACGCAGTATTTT. It codes for CASKGARSGGTDTQYF.

This clonotype was detected ten times or more. The chain carries TRBV3-1 and TRBJ2-2; TRBD2 matches at 10 bases. With V trimmed by 0 bases and J by 8 bases, 6 bases remained unmatched. The germline CDR1 and CDR2 sequences are LGHDT and YNNKEL (reference sequence). CDR3 length equals 16 residues. The CDR3 reads CASSQESGGATGELFF. DNA for the CDR3: TGTGCCAGCAGCCAAGAGAGCGGGGGGGCGACGGGGGAGCTGTTTTTT.

This clonotype was counted many times. V usage is TRBV18 and J usage is TRBJ1-1, with TRBD1 matching over 12 bases. The CDR3 totals 14 residues. Trimming took 6 bases from V and 5 from J; bases not matched to a gene: 4. Germline loops: CDR1 KGHSH, CDR2 LQKENI. DNA for the CDR3: TGTGCCAGCTCGGAGGGACAGGGGGCGACTGAAGCTTTCTTT. This codes for CASSEGQGATEAFF.

Many counts were recorded for this clonotype. The V gene is TRBV25-1, the J gene TRBJ1-2; no reliable D call. This CDR3 is 16 amino acids long. Between the trimmed V and J ends, which lost 8 bases and 8 bases, there was a span of 27 bases. The germline V gene encodes CDR1 MGHDK and CDR2 SYGVNS. The CDR3 DNA sequence: TGTGCCAGCCAAGGGTCACACATGGATTTTCTGGAAGGCTACACCTTC. This codes for CASQGSHMDFLEGYTF.

This clonotype was seen many times. The V gene is TRBV18, the J gene TRBJ2-7; D is perhaps TRBD2 (5 bases). Germline V gene sequence: CDR1 KGHSH, CDR2 LQKENI. CDR3 length equals 13 residues. Trimming took off 0 bases at V and 4 bases at J, with 7 bases between the two ends. The CDR3 sequence is CASSPPEEYEQYF. As DNA, the CDR3 is TGTGCCAGCTCACCACCGGAGGAGTACGAGCAGTACTTC.

V usage is TRBV30 and J usage is TRBJ1-1, with TRBD1 as a possible D gene (5 bases). CDR1 is GTSNPN and CDR2 is SVGIG in the germline V gene (reference sequence). This CDR3 region has 12 residues. Trimming stripped 5 bases from V and 11 bases from J, with 18 bases between. The DNA for the CDR3 is TGTGCCTGGGAAAACGGTAGGACATCGGCTTTCTTT. It is translated as CAWENGRTSAFF.

This clonotype appeared many times. The chain links TRBV5-1 to TRBJ2-3; D might be TRBD2 (6 bases). Per the germline V gene, CDR1 is SGHRS and CDR2 is YFSETQ. V lost 4 bases to trimming and J lost 3 bases, with 18 bases between them. The CDR3 covers 16 residues. The CDR3 region has the DNA TGCGCCAGCAGCCCGGGGGTCCGGGGGATTACAGATACGCAGTATTTT. It translates to CASSPGVRGITDTQYF.

The chain is built from TRBV20-1 and TRBJ2-3; 12 positions agree with TRBD2. The germline gives CDR1 DFQATT, CDR2 SNEGSKA (reference sequence). CDR3 size: 22 residues. V trimming: 5 bases; J trimming: 1 base; junction bases outside the gene matches: 25. DNA for the CDR3: TGCAGTGCTGAATCAGGGCTAGCGGGGGGGCCCGGTCTCTCAAGAGGCACAGATACGCAGTATTTT. Amino acids: CSAESGLAGGPGLSRGTDTQYF.

This clonotype was picked up a small number of times. V and J are TRBV6-6 and TRBJ1-2; D may be TRBD1 (5 bases). CDR3 length: 11 residues. Trimming removed 11 bases at V and 4 bases at J, with 11 bases between. The germline gives CDR1 MNHNY, CDR2 SVGAGI (reference sequence). CDR3 nucleotides: TGTGCCTCAATTCAGGGCTATGGCTACACCTTC. Its translation: CASIQGYGYTF.

The J gene is TRBJ1-4, the V gene TRBV7-9, with D tentatively TRBD1 (5 bases). This CDR3 comprises 15 residues. Germline V gene sequence: CDR1 SEHNR, CDR2 FQNEAQ (reference sequence). V lost 0 bases, J lost 6 bases, and 11 bases lay in between. The CDR3 nucleotides read TGTGCCAGCAGCTTAGCCGGGGGTGAGGATGAAAAACTGTTTTTT. Protein product: CASSLAGGEDEKLFF. Combining the CDR3 with reference TRBV7-9 and TRBJ1-4 gives the whole variable domain DTGVSQNPRHKITKRGQNVTFRCDPISEHNRLYWYRQTLGQGPEFLTYFQNEAQLEKSRLLSDRFSAERPKGSFSTLEIQRTEQGDSAMYLCASSLAGGEDEKLFFGSGTQLSVL.

Many counts were recorded for this clonotype. The chain joins TRBV6-5 to TRBJ2-5; D is perhaps TRBD1 (5 bases). Germline V gene lookup returns CDR1 MNHEY and CDR2 SVGAGI. CDR3 length equals 15 residues. The V gene lost 5 bases and the J gene lost 0 bases, with 13 bases spanning the gap. The CDR3 protein is CASSLTRQYQETQYF. In nucleotides, the CDR3 is TGTGCCAGCAGTCTGACCCGACAGTACCAAGAGACCCAGTACTTC.

This clonotype turned up a few times. The genes are TRBV19 and TRBJ2-2, with TRBD1 identical over 9 bases. CDR1 LNHDA and CDR2 SQIVND come from the germline V gene (reference sequence). This CDR3 is 15 amino acids long. V gave up 6 bases and J gave up 2 bases; unmatched junction bases: 4. The CDR3 is CASRITGGNTGELFF. The DNA for the CDR3 is TGTGCCAGTAGGATCACAGGGGGCAACACCGGGGAGCTGTTTTTT.

This clonotype was recorded a few times. The chain employs TRBV19 and TRBJ1-1; TRBD1 might be the D (5 bases). Trimming stripped 2 bases from V and 8 bases from J, with 18 bases between. The CDR3 length is 15 residues. Germline V gene lookup returns CDR1 LNHDA and CDR2 SQIVND (reference sequence). In nucleotides, the CDR3 is TGTGCCAGTAGTATATTGAGTGGGAGCAGGGCAGAAGCTTTCTTT. Encoded protein: CASSILSGSRAEAFF.

The chain employs TRBV19 and TRBJ1-2; the D is unclear. V shed 9 bases and J shed 4 bases, with 12 bases lying between them. Germline V gene sequence: CDR1 LNHDA, CDR2 SQIVND (reference sequence). This CDR3 has 12 amino acids. The CDR3: CASSTLFYGYTF. The CDR3 DNA reads as TGTGCCAGCTCGACACTTTTCTATGGCTACACCTTC.

This clonotype occurred many times. This rearrangement joins TRBV7-2 to TRBJ2-3; 9 positions match TRBD2. The germline gives CDR1 SGHTA, CDR2 FQGNSA. V trimming: 4 bases; J trimming: 0 bases; junction bases outside the gene matches: 2. The CDR3 spans 15 residues. DNA of the CDR3: TGTGCCAGCAGCTGGCGGGGGGGGAGCACAGATACGCAGTATTTT. Its translation is CASSWRGGSTDTQYF.

This CDR3 reads CASSPAGGPSYNEQFF. The DNA for the CDR3 is TGTGCCAGCAGCCCGGCGGGGGGGCCTTCCTACAATGAGCAGTTCTTC. The chain uses TRBV5-6 and TRBJ2-1, with 9 bases matching TRBD2. Losses at the gene ends were 4 bases for V and 1 base for J; bases not matched to a gene: 6. CDR1 is SGHDT and CDR2 is YYEEEE in the germline V gene. The CDR3 is made up of 16 amino acids. The whole variable domain, filled in from reference TRBV5-6 and TRBJ2-1, reads DAGVTQSPTHLIKTRGQQVTLRCSPKSGHDTVSWYQQALGQGPQFIFQYYEEEERQRGNFPDRFSGHQFPNYSSELNVNALLLGDSALYLCASSPAGGPSYNEQFFGPGTRLTVL.

This clonotype was seen repeatedly, ten times or more. This chain joins TRBV20-1 and TRBJ2-2, with no clear D. Trimming removed 1 base from V and 1 base from J, with 7 bases in between. CDR3 length: 14 residues. Germline V gives CDR1 DFQATT, CDR2 SNEGSKA (reference sequence). The DNA for the CDR3 is TGCAGTGCTAGAGGGAACGGGAACACCGGGGAGCTGTTTTTT. As protein: CSARGNGNTGELFF.

This clonotype was counted between two and nine times. The chain is built from TRBV7-6 and TRBJ1-6, with D perhaps matching TRBD1 (5 bases). Trimming left V 4 bases short and J 5 bases short, with 24 bases between. This CDR3 has 19 amino acids. Germline assignment: CDR1 SGHVS and CDR2 FNYEAQ. The DNA for the CDR3 is TGTGCCAGCAGCTCCTTCATAGCGTTCCCGGGACTCGATAATTCACCCCTCCACTTT. As protein: CASSSFIAFPGLDNSPLHF.

In its sample, this clonotype was seen many times. The chain combines TRBV5-1 with TRBJ1-2; TRBD1 matches 7 bases. The CDR3 is 16 residues long. Germline CDR1 SGHRS, CDR2 YFSETQ. V lost 1 base, J lost 4 bases, and 10 bases stayed unmatched. The CDR3 loop is CASSLLPDRSSYGYTF. The CDR3 DNA reads TGCGCCAGCAGCTTGCTGCCGGACAGGTCCAGCTATGGCTACACCTTC.

The chain joins TRBV10-3 to TRBJ2-7, with 7 bases that match TRBD2. CDR3 length equals 13 residues. Trimming at V came to 2 bases and at J to 4 bases, leaving 2 bases not matched to a gene. Germline values: CDR1 ENHRY, CDR2 SYGVKD. Here the CDR3 DNA reads TGTGCCATCAGTGAGGGACTAGGGTACGAGCAGTACTTC. Amino acids: CAISEGLGYEQYF.

This clonotype has at least ten counts. This sequence joins TRBV29-1 and TRBJ2-5, with 7 positions matching TRBD1. This CDR3 has 16 amino acids. With V trimmed by 3 bases and J by 7 bases, 17 bases remained unmatched. The germline V gene has CDR1 SQVTM and CDR2 ANQGSEA. CDR3 sequence: CSVEAEGQATWGTQYF. In DNA form, the CDR3 reads TGCAGCGTTGAGGCGGAAGGACAGGCTACATGGGGGACCCAGTACTTC.